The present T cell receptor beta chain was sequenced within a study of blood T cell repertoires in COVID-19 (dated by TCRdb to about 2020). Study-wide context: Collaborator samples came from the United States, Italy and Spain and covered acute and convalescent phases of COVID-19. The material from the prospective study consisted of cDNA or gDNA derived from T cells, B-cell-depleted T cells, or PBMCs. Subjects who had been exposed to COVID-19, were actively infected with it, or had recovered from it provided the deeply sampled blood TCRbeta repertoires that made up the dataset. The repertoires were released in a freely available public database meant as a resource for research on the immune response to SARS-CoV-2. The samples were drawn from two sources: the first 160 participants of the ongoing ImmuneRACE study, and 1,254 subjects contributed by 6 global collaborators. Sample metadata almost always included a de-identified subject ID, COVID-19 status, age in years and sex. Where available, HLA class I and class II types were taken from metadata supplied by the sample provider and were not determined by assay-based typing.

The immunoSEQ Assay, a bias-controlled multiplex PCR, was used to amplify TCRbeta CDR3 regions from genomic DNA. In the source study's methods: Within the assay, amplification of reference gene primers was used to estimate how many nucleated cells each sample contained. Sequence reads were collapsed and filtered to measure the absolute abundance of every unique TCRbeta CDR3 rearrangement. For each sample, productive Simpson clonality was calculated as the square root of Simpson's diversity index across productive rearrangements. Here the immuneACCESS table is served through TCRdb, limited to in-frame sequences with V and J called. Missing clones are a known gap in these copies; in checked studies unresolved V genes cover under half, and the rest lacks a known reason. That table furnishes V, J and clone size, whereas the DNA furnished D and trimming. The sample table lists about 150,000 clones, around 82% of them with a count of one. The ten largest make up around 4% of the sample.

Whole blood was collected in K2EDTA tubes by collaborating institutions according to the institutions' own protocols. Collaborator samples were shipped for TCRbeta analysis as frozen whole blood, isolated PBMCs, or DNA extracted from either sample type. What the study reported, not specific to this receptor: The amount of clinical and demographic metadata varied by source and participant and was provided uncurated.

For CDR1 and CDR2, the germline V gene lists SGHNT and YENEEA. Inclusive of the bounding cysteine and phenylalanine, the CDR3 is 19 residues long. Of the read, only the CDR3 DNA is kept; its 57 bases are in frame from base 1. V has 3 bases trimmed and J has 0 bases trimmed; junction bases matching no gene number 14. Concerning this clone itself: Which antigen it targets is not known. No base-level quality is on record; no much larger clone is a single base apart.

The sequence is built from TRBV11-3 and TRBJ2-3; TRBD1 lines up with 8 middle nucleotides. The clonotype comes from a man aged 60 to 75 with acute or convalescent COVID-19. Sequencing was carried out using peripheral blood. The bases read TGTGCCAGCAGCTTCATCAAAGGACAGGGCACATATAGCACAGATACGCAGTATTTT. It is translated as CASSFIKGQGTYSTDTQYF.